These 20 T cell receptor beta chains originate from one sample sequenced in a study of cytomegalovirus exposure and HLA in healthy donors. PCR amplification relied on 60 Vbeta primers (plus 13 Jbeta primers). The data were produced by immunoSEQ multiplex PCR, yet TCRdb's version contains in-frame clones alone and is incomplete. In the table there are around 150,000 clones, over 70% of which are singletons. The material sequenced was PBMCs. All receptors come from a man aged 25-45 years in good health and CMV-seronegative.

This CDR3 is CAWSVDGGQPQHF. In nucleotides, the CDR3 is TGTGCCTGGAGCGTCGACGGAGGCCAGCCCCAGCATTTT. The chain links TRBV30 to TRBJ1-5; the D is unclear. The V gene's germline CDR1 is GTSNPN and CDR2 SVGIG (reference sequence). V lost 3 bases to trimming and J lost 7 bases, with 13 bases between them. The CDR3 contains 13 residues.

The chain recombines TRBV5-6 with TRBJ2-7; tentatively, D is TRBD1 (5 bases). Looked up from germline, CDR1 is SGHDT and CDR2 is YYEEEE. CDR3 size: 13 residues. V lost 1 base, J lost 7 bases, and 12 bases lay in between. The CDR3 DNA sequence: TGTGCCAGCAGCTTGTGGACAAGCGTTGAGCAGTACTTC. This gives the protein CASSLWTSVEQYF. The complete variable domain, with remaining parts taken from reference TRBV5-6 and TRBJ2-7, reads DAGVTQSPTHLIKTRGQQVTLRCSPKSGHDTVSWYQQALGQGPQFIFQYYEEEERQRGNFPDRFSGHQFPNYSSELNVNALLLGDSALYLCASSLWTSVEQYFGPGTRLTVT.

The chain uses TRBV10-3 and TRBJ2-7; D perhaps matches TRBD1 (5 bases). The CDR3 consists of 14 residues. The ends were cut back, 4 bases at V and 2 bases at J, with 12 bases in the middle. Germline lookup yields CDR1 ENHRY and CDR2 SYGVKD. In DNA form, the CDR3 reads TGTGCCATCAGTGTTCATGACAGAACCTACGAGCAGTACTTC. This sequence encodes CAISVHDRTYEQYF.

The chain carries TRBV30 and TRBJ1-1; possibly TRBD1 for D (6 bases). CDR1 GTSNPN and CDR2 SVGIG come from the germline V gene (reference sequence). The CDR3 spans 12 residues. V was cut by 2 bases and J by 6 bases, with 10 bases left in between. DNA of the CDR3: TGTGCCTGGAGTCACAGGGTGGCTGAAGCTTTCTTT. Residues: CAWSHRVAEAFF.

This clone is a singleton in its sample. The V gene is TRBV27, the J gene TRBJ1-5; 8 bases map to TRBD1. Germline CDR1 MNHEY, CDR2 SMNVEV (reference sequence). The ends lost 5 bases at V and 7 bases at J; junction bases unmatched: 4. The CDR3 is 13 residues long. CDR3 in amino acids: CASSQGARQPQHF. DNA for the CDR3: TGTGCCAGCAGTCAGGGGGCTAGACAGCCCCAGCATTTT.

This clone has a single count. V usage is TRBV28 and J usage is TRBJ1-2; tentatively, D is TRBD1 (5 bases). The CDR3 covers 16 residues. Trimming removed 4 bases from V and 4 bases from J, with 19 bases in between. The germline gives CDR1 MDHEN, CDR2 SYDVKM. DNA of the CDR3: TGTGCCAGCAGTTCACCAGGGACTCGCTACTCCTATGGCTACACCTTC. It is translated as CASSSPGTRYSYGYTF.

The chain couples TRBV7-6 to TRBJ1-1; 9 bases align to TRBD1. The CDR3 runs to 15 residues. In germline, CDR1 is SGHVS, CDR2 FNYEAQ. The V segment lost 5 bases and the J segment 4 bases; nucleotides outside the gene matches: 8. The CDR3 sequence is CASSRRTGDSTEAFF. Written as DNA, the CDR3 is TGTGCCAGCAGCCGCCGGACAGGGGACAGCACTGAAGCTTTCTTT.

This clone has a single count. The chain has TRBV5-1 and TRBJ1-2, with TRBD1 as a possible D gene (6 bases). Between the trimmed V and J ends, which lost 9 bases and 0 bases, there was a span of 12 bases. CDR1 and CDR2 from the germline V gene are SGHRS and YFSETQ. The CDR3 totals 13 residues. CDR3 sequence: CATRTDSNYGYTF. Written as DNA, the CDR3 is TGCGCCACCCGGACAGATTCTAACTATGGCTACACCTTC.

This chain connects TRBV6-5 to TRBJ1-1; possible D gene TRBD1, 6 bases. Germline CDR1 is MNHEY and CDR2 is SVGAGI. V lost 4 bases, J lost 5 bases, and 20 bases lay in between. The CDR3 spans 16 residues. The CDR3 protein is CASSFFPRDTVTEAFF. CDR3 DNA sequence: TGTGCCAGCAGTTTCTTTCCCAGGGACACGGTAACTGAAGCTTTCTTT.

V usage is TRBV19 and J usage is TRBJ2-1, with 8 nucleotides matching TRBD2. With V trimmed by 5 bases and J by 5 bases, 11 bases remained unmatched. The V gene's germline CDR1 is LNHDA and CDR2 SQIVND (reference sequence). The CDR3 covers 16 residues. As DNA, the CDR3 is TGTGCCAGTAGTTCCCAGACTAGCGACAGAAACAATGAGCAGTTCTTC. This sequence encodes CASSSQTSDRNNEQFF.

The CDR3 DNA is TGTGCCAGCAGTTATCGACTCCAACGAACAGGACAGGGTCCTGAAGCTTTCTTT. This sequence encodes CASSYRLQRTGQGPEAFF. The chain couples TRBV7-8 to TRBJ1-1; the match to TRBD1 covers 8 bases. Germline trimming cut 6 bases from V and 6 bases from J; bases unmatched to any gene: 21. This CDR3 has 18 amino acids. CDR1 SGHVS and CDR2 FQNEAQ come from the germline V gene.

This clone was seen a single time. CDR3 loop: CASSEGQLYNEQFF. CDR3 nucleotide sequence: TGTGCCAGCAGTGAAGGACAGCTCTACAATGAGCAGTTCTTC. The chain combines TRBV2 with TRBJ2-1, with D perhaps matching TRBD1 (5 bases). The CDR3 is 14 amino acids. Germline assignment: CDR1 SNHLY and CDR2 FYNNEI. The germline V and J ends were trimmed by 1 base and 3 bases, with 7 bases remaining between them.

This chain joins TRBV19 and TRBJ2-1; 8 nucleotides line up with TRBD1. J was trimmed by 6 bases and V by 5 bases; bases with no gene match: 3. The CDR3 covers 13 residues. The germline V gene encodes CDR1 LNHDA and CDR2 SQIVND (reference sequence). CDR3 in amino acids: CASSFTGGNEQFF. For the CDR3, the DNA is TGTGCCAGTAGTTTCACAGGGGGCAATGAGCAGTTCTTC.

CDR3 sequence (DNA): TGTGCCAGCAGCGTAGAGGGACAGGGGGGTACCGGGGAGCTGTTTTTT. This encodes CASSVEGQGGTGELFF. V gene TRBV9 combines with J gene TRBJ2-2; 11 bases agree with TRBD1. The V segment lost 0 bases and the J segment 5 bases; nucleotides outside the gene matches: 3. The CDR3 has 16 amino acids. CDR1 and CDR2 from the germline V gene are SGDLS and YYNGEE.

The gene calls are TRBV28 and TRBJ1-1; D remains unclear. This CDR3 spans 15 amino acids. The V end lost 7 bases, the J end lost 1 base, and 16 bases lay between the germline ends. Germline V gene data show CDR1 as MDHEN and CDR2 as SYDVKM. The CDR3 DNA sequence: TGTGCCAGCACAAGTAAATTGGAGGGGAACACTGAAGCTTTCTTT. It codes for CASTSKLEGNTEAFF.

The chain couples TRBV10-3 to TRBJ2-5, with D unresolved. TRBJ2-7 matches the DNA end more closely, so the J call is doubtful. The CDR3 is 14 residues long. Looked up from germline, CDR1 is ENHRY and CDR2 is SYGVKD. The CDR3 reads CAISESEITYEQYF. DNA of the CDR3: TGTGCCATCAGTGAGTCTGAAATAACCTACGAGCAGTACTTC.

The V and J genes are TRBV7-8 and TRBJ2-7; 10 nucleotides match TRBD2. V shed 6 bases, J shed 6 bases, and the junction held 23 bases outside the gene matches. Germline V lookup: CDR1 SGHVS, CDR2 FQNEAQ. CDR3 length equals 19 residues. CDR3 coding DNA: TGTGCCAGCAGTCGACAGGGAGCCCTGCGGCCTAGCGGGAGAAGCGAGCAGTACTTC. Translation: CASSRQGALRPSGRSEQYF.

V is TRBV19 and J is TRBJ2-7; D not resolved. V shed 4 bases and J shed 1 base, with 8 bases lying between them. The germline V gene has CDR1 LNHDA and CDR2 SQIVND (reference sequence). The CDR3 extends over 13 amino acids. The CDR3 region has the DNA TGTGCCAGTAGTACCCAGGAATCCTACGAGCAGTACTTC. It is translated as CASSTQESYEQYF.

As for this clone: Other DNA sequences in this specimen translate into the identical CDR3. The V call is TRBV7-9, the J call TRBJ2-7, with a weak D call TRBD2 (6 bases). Germline CDR1 SEHNR, CDR2 FQNEAQ (reference sequence). The CDR3 runs to 14 residues. The germline V and J ends were trimmed by 3 bases and 4 bases, with 13 bases remaining between them. The CDR3 DNA follows: TGTGCCAGCAGCTTCGGAACGGGAGCTTACGAGCAGTACTTC. This gives the protein CASSFGTGAYEQYF.

Concerning this clone: The germline gene is not matched at one end of the junction; a read error may be the cause. V and J are TRBV11-2 and TRBJ2-1; 10 bases align to TRBD2. Germline V gene lookup returns CDR1 SGHAT and CDR2 FQNNGV. There are 15 residues in the CDR3. The CDR3, as DNA: TGTGCCAGCAGCTCTAGCGGGAGACCCTATAATGAGCAGTTCTTC. Amino acids: CASSSSGRPYNEQFF. The variable domain in full, completed from reference TRBV11-2 and TRBJ2-1, reads EAGVAQSPRYKIIEKRQSVAFWCNPISGHATLYWYQQILGQGPKLLIQFQNNGVVDDSQLPKDRFSAERLKGVDSTLKIQPAKLEDSAVYLCASSSSGRPYNEQFFGPGTRLTVL.